A selection of T cell receptor beta chains follows, all from one sample in a study. Using its own MiXCR run on the RT-PCR reads, TCRdb lists one record per CDR3 protein. The data contain more than 550,000 distinct CDR3 sequences, approximately 15% of them seen just once; the ten biggest clones take up roughly 3.9%. Sample: memory CD4+ T cells from blood. All receptors derive from a female donor in good health, serving as a healthy control. CDR3s include the opening cysteine and the closing phenylalanine or tryptophan. A D gene is named only where the DNA matches it firmly. Clone sizes are given selectively: once, few, many, or a class where the clone is expanded.

V	D	size	J	CDR3	DNA
TRBV30	.	.	TRBJ1-5	CAWIGLREPQHF	TGTGCCTGGATTGGGCTCCGGGAGCCCCAGCATTTT
TRBV20-1	.	few	TRBJ2-7	CSFPGLNSYEQYF	TGCAGTTTCCCGGGGCTAAACTCCTACGAGCAGTACTTC
TRBV12-3/TRBV12-4	.	once	TRBJ1-4	CASRRNIGGDAGEKLFF	TGTGCCAGCAGACGTAATATCGGAGGGGACGCGGGGGAAAAACTGTTTTTT
TRBV10-3	.	many	TRBJ2-1	CAISASSSYNEQFF	TGTGCCATCAGTGCCTCGAGCTCCTACAATGAGCAGTTCTTC
TRBV12-3/TRBV12-4	TRBD2	.	TRBJ2-4	CASSKSGSQNIQYF	TGTGCCAGCAGCAAAAGCGGGAGCCAGAACATTCAGTACTTC
TRBV5-1	TRBD1	.	TRBJ2-7	CASSWDRSSYEQYF	TGCGCCAGCTCATGGGACAGGTCCTCCTACGAGCAGTACTTC
TRBV6-6	.	few	TRBJ1-2	CASSYRGDGYTF	TGTGCCAGCAGTTATAGGGGAGATGGCTACACCTTC
TRBV29-1	.	few	TRBJ2-7	CSVSGFGSYEQYF	TGCAGCGTTAGTGGTTTTGGGTCCTACGAGCAGTACTTC
TRBV20-1	.	few	TRBJ1-1	CSARAYEGNTEAFF	TGCAGTGCTAGAGCCTACGAGGGGAACACTGAAGCTTTCTTT
TRBV20-1	TRBD1	.	TRBJ1-1	CSAADRGNTEAFF	TGCAGTGCCGCCGACAGGGGGAACACTGAAGCTTTCTTT
TRBV5-1	.	many	TRBJ2-7	CASSLDREIYEQYF	TGCGCCAGCAGCTTGGACAGGGAAATATACGAGCAGTACTTC
TRBV29-1	.	many	TRBJ2-1	CSVEWRTSGEQFF	TGCAGCGTTGAATGGCGGACATCGGGGGAGCAGTTCTTC
TRBV24-1	TRBD2	.	TRBJ2-1	CATGDSGRGSYNEQFF	TGTGCCACAGGGGACTCTGGGAGGGGCTCCTACAATGAGCAGTTCTTC
TRBV18	.	.	TRBJ2-1	CASSPKGGNNEQFF	TGTGCCAGCTCCCCCAAGGGGGGGAACAATGAGCAGTTCTTC
TRBV7-2	.	few	TRBJ1-2	CASSTPDRWDGYTF	TGTGCCAGCAGCACGCCCGACAGGTGGGATGGCTACACCTTC
TRBV6-2/TRBV6-3	.	.	TRBJ2-3	CASSYPLEGFNTDTQYF	TGTGCCAGCAGTTACCCCCTAGAGGGTTTCAACACAGATACGCAGTATTTT
TRBV27	TRBD2	many	TRBJ2-1	CASSLSVAGGPRGEQFF	TGTGCCAGCAGTTTATCCGTGGCGGGGGGGCCTCGGGGTGAGCAGTTCTTC
TRBV6-2/TRBV6-3	.	.	TRBJ2-1	CASSYPRPVLPVEQFF	TGTGCCAGCAGTTACCCTAGACCGGTCTTGCCGGTTGAGCAGTTCTTC
TRBV27	.	few	TRBJ2-3	CASSTTTDTQYF	TGTGCCAGCAGTACGACGACGGATACGCAGTATTTT
TRBV7-9	TRBD2	.	TRBJ2-2	CASSLGVSGTTGELFF	TGTGCCAGCAGCTTAGGGGTTAGCGGGACCACCGGGGAGCTGTTTTTT
TRBV5-5	.	many	TRBJ1-1	CASSFVDREAFF	TGTGCCAGCAGCTTCGTTGACCGTGAAGCTTTCTTT
TRBV4-1	TRBD2	many	TRBJ2-7	CASSHADTSGKYEQYF	TGCGCCAGCAGCCATGCCGACACTAGCGGGAAGTACGAGCAGTACTTC
TRBV11-2	.	many	TRBJ2-1	CASSFQYNEQFF	TGTGCCAGCAGCTTCCAGTACAATGAGCAGTTCTTC
TRBV18	TRBD2	.	TRBJ2-7	CASSPKTSRDAVSYEQYF	TGTGCCAGCTCACCGAAGACTAGCAGGGACGCCGTTTCCTACGAGCAGTACTTC
TRBV27	.	.	TRBJ1-2	CASRPPGKGVGYTF	TGTGCCAGCAGACCTCCGGGAAAGGGAGTGGGCTACACCTTC
TRBV4-3	TRBD1	few	TRBJ1-2	CASSLGPGQGALGTYGYTF	TGCGCCAGCAGCCTAGGGCCGGGACAGGGGGCGCTGGGAACATATGGCTACACCTTC
TRBV18	TRBD2	.	TRBJ2-1	CASSPQPAGGPRGEQFF	TGTGCCAGCTCACCACAGCCGGCGGGAGGGCCTCGGGGTGAGCAGTTCTTC
TRBV20-1	.	.	TRBJ1-5	CSASTNSYQPQHF	TGCAGTGCTAGTACGAACAGTTATCAGCCCCAGCATTTT
TRBV20-1	TRBD2	.	TRBJ2-1	CSARLAGTSGFGEQFF	TGCAGTGCTAGGCTTGCCGGGACTAGCGGGTTTGGTGAGCAGTTCTTC
TRBV6-5	.	few	TRBJ2-7	CASSYRARAYEQYF	TGTGCCAGCAGTTACCGCGCGCGGGCCTACGAGCAGTACTTC
TRBV9	.	.	TRBJ2-3	CASSVAVQGGHTQYF	TGTGCCAGCAGCGTCGCCGTTCAGGGGGGACATACGCAGTATTTT
TRBV9	TRBD1	many	TRBJ2-2	CASSLSGTGYSDTGELFF	TGTGCCAGCAGCCTAAGCGGGACAGGGTATTCGGACACCGGGGAGCTGTTTTTT
TRBV20-1	TRBD2	once	TRBJ2-7	CSAPSTSGLQYF	TGCAGTGCTCCATCAACTAGCGGACTACAGTACTTC
TRBV7-8	.	.	TRBJ2-1	CASSLSSTSEQFF	TGTGCCAGCAGCTTATCGTCGACCTCGGAGCAGTTCTTC
TRBV7-9	TRBD1	few	TRBJ2-1	CASSLEAGGVEQFF	TGTGCCAGCAGCTTAGAAGCAGGGGGTGTTGAGCAGTTCTTC
TRBV20-1	TRBD2	.	TRBJ2-1	CSARDRAGGNHNEQFF	TGCAGTGCTAGAGATCGGGCGGGGGGGAATCATAATGAGCAGTTCTTC
TRBV5-1	.	few	TRBJ2-1	CASYDEGYNEQFF	TGCGCCAGCTATGACGAGGGGTACAATGAGCAGTTCTTC
TRBV5-1	.	.	TRBJ1-1	CASSLSSSVGDTEAFF	TGCGCCAGCAGCTTGTCCTCATCGGTGGGGGACACTGAAGCTTTCTTT
TRBV10-3	.	many	TRBJ2-1	CAISSGGGLDLPEQFF	TGTGCCATCAGTTCAGGGGGAGGACTAGATCTCCCTGAGCAGTTCTTC
TRBV20-1	.	.	TRBJ1-2	CSARDASVPEGGYTF	TGCAGTGCTAGAGATGCCAGCGTACCGGAAGGCGGCTACACCTTC
TRBV5-1	.	.	TRBJ2-7	CASRQELTSWQYF	TGCGCCAGCAGGCAGGAGCTTACGAGTTGGCAGTACTTC
TRBV28	.	few	TRBJ2-7	CASASPGGEVYEQYF	TGTGCCAGCGCCTCCCCCGGGGGCGAAGTCTACGAGCAGTACTTC
TRBV28	.	few	TRBJ2-7	CASSSPPGPYEQYF	TGTGCCAGCAGTTCCCCCCCGGGGCCCTACGAGCAGTACTTC
TRBV3-1	.	few	TRBJ2-3	CASSFLWGVTDTQYF	TGTGCCAGCAGCTTCCTTTGGGGGGTCACAGATACGCAGTATTTT
TRBV20-1	TRBD1	many	TRBJ2-7	CSARPGQGASYEQYF	TGCAGTGCTAGACCGGGACAGGGGGCGTCCTACGAGCAGTACTTC
TRBV2	TRBD2	few	TRBJ2-3	CASSEAGTSGNTQYF	TGTGCCAGCAGTGAAGCCGGGACTAGCGGTAATACGCAGTATTTT
TRBV20-1	.	.	TRBJ2-7	CSARDLPGTYEQYF	TGCAGTGCTAGAGATCTACCAGGCACCTACGAGCAGTACTTC
TRBV20-1	.	.	TRBJ1-1	CSARDRPRQWAGRETEAFF	TGCAGTGCTAGAGACCGGCCTCGACAGTGGGCCGGGAGGGAGACTGAAGCTTTCTTT
TRBV5-6	.	.	TRBJ1-2	CASSFLQGDYGYTF	TGTGCCAGCAGCTTTTTGCAGGGCGACTATGGCTACACCTTC
TRBV5-1	.	few	TRBJ1-6	CASSLSVDSPLHF	TGCGCCAGCAGCTTAAGCGTAGATTCACCCCTCCACTTT
TRBV6-2/TRBV6-3	.	many	TRBJ1-1	CASSYAGPWNTEAFF	TGTGCCAGCAGTTACGCAGGGCCCTGGAACACTGAAGCTTTCTTT
TRBV28	.	.	TRBJ2-4	CASGRGRENIQYF	TGTGCCAGCGGGAGGGGGCGAGAAAACATTCAGTACTTC
TRBV3-2	.	few	TRBJ1-1	CASNHYRAGNTEAFF	TGTGCCAGCAACCATTACAGGGCGGGAAACACTGAAGCTTTCTTT
TRBV12-3/TRBV12-4	.	few	TRBJ2-1	CASSPGDYNEQFF	TGTGCCAGCAGCCCGGGGGACTACAATGAGCAGTTCTTC